This TCR beta chain was documented in a study of cytomegalovirus exposure and HLA in healthy donors. Germline CDR1 reads SGHRS; CDR2 reads YFSETQ. Losses at the gene ends were 0 bases for V and 10 bases for J; bases not matched to a gene: 9. This CDR3 comprises 15 residues. With 60 Vbeta and 13 Jbeta primers, the PCR was carried out. The data were produced by immunoSEQ multiplex PCR, yet TCRdb's version contains in-frame clones alone and is incomplete. This sample carries 150,000 to 200,000 clones, about three quarters of them seen once, and the ten largest clones take around 4.6%. Regarding the study as a whole: As a later analysis showed, several of the most significant clusters appeared to be linked to common viral pathogens. The study put some 150 TCR beta chains on its list as cytomegalovirus-associated. There were a few CMV-associated chains whose specificity for CMV antigens was confirmed in vitro.

With respect to this clone: What it binds is not known.

The sequence was obtained from a young man in good health and CMV-seropositive. The genes are TRBV5-1 and TRBJ2-1, with 8 bases lining up with TRBD2. Sequenced sample: PBMCs. CDR3 protein: CASSLEAGATAEQFF. CDR3 DNA: TGCGCCAGCAGCTTGGAAGCGGGAGCCACCGCGGAGCAGTTCTTC.